This entry describes one TCR beta chain. The target antigen is unknown. Germline V lookup: CDR1 LNHNV, CDR2 YYDKDF (reference sequence). V shed 8 bases and J shed 4 bases, with 8 bases lying between them. The CDR3 is 11 residues long. The sample comes from a study of radiotherapy plus CTLA-4 blockade in lung cancer. Study in general: An objective response was seen in roughly a sixth of patients, and disease control in more than 25%. Points from the study as a whole: After treatment with radiotherapy plus ipilimumab, TCR clones that came from the tumor expanded in blood.

The study treated chemo-refractory metastatic non-small-cell lung cancer patients with focal radiation plus ipilimumab CTLA-4 blockade. Clones were read by immunoSEQ multiplex PCR, and TCRdb kept only the in-frame ones, dropping some. The table lists roughly 98,000 clones, roughly four fifths of them singletons, with more than 14% in the top ten. The chain links TRBV15 to TRBJ1-1, with D perhaps matching TRBD1 (5 bases). This specimen consisted of peripheral blood, obtained from a patient treated with radiotherapy plus ipilimumab. The TCR was taken from a human donor with non-small cell lung cancer that progressed on radiotherapy plus ipilimumab. The CDR3 sequence is CATWGGTEAFF. DNA for the CDR3: TGTGCCACCTGGGGGGGCACTGAAGCTTTCTTT.